Listed here are 10 T cell receptor beta chains from one sample, sequenced in a study of shared clonotypes between healthy human individuals. Assay used: immunoSEQ multiplex PCR; TCRdb lists only in-frame clones, some missing. The top ten hold 0.89% of the sample, which has about a million clones, roughly 80% seen once. Sequenced sample: memory CD4+ T cells from PBMCs. As to subset: CD45RA-negative fraction. These TCRs come from a man between 18 and 35 years old in good health. Some clones in this sample may be carry-over from other donors' samples.

This clone was picked up a small number of times. The same CDR3 is also encoded by other DNA sequences in this sample. CDR3 sequence (DNA): TGCGCCAGCAGCAGTCGACAGCAAGAGACCCAGTACTTC. Translation: CASSSRQQETQYF. The chain employs TRBV5-1 and TRBJ2-5; D is possibly TRBD1 (5 bases). V gave up 4 bases and J gave up 2 bases, with 9 bases separating them. CDR3 size: 13 residues. Germline V gene sequence: CDR1 SGHRS, CDR2 YFSETQ.

The chain links TRBV9 to TRBJ2-2; perhaps D is TRBD1 or TRBD2 (5 bases each). Trimming stripped 1 base from V and 6 bases from J, with 16 bases between. CDR1 and CDR2 from the germline V gene are SGDLS and YYNGEE. CDR3 size: 16 residues. The CDR3 sequence is CASSVSGTVGAGELFF. The CDR3 DNA reads TGTGCCAGCAGCGTAAGTGGGACCGTCGGCGCCGGGGAGCTGTTTTTT.

The V gene is TRBV7-2, the J gene TRBJ1-2; 10 bases match TRBD1. CDR3 length equals 15 residues. In germline, CDR1 is SGHTA, CDR2 FQGNSA. Losses at the gene ends were 0 bases for V and 8 bases for J; bases not matched to a gene: 6. CDR3: CASSLARQGALGYTF. CDR3 bases: TGTGCCAGCAGCTTAGCCCGACAGGGGGCGCTCGGCTACACCTTC.

About this clone: At the DNA level, this CDR3 is encoded by other sequences in the same sample as well. This chain connects TRBV28 to TRBJ2-7; TRBD1 matches at 9 bases. The CDR3 is 12 residues long. V shed 6 bases and J 3 bases; nucleotides not matched to a gene: 0. Germline V CDR1 and CDR2: MDHEN, SYDVKM. As DNA, the CDR3 is TGTGCCAGCAGGGACAGGGGCTACGAGCAGTACTTC. Amino acid sequence: CASRDRGYEQYF.

CDR3 loop: CASSQGTTDSVGYTF. CDR3 coding DNA: TGCGCCAGCAGCCAAGGGACGACGGATTCGGTGGGCTACACCTTC. The chain joins TRBV4-1 to TRBJ1-2; D not certain. The CDR3 is 15 amino acids. V was shortened by 1 base and J by 8 bases, with 17 bases between the two germline ends. The germline CDR1 and CDR2 sequences are MGHRA and YSYEKL.

This sequence joins TRBV10-1 and TRBJ2-7; D ambiguous. The ends were cut back, 6 bases at V and 0 bases at J, with 9 bases in the middle. There are 13 residues in the CDR3. CDR1 and CDR2 (germline): WNHNN, SYGVQD (reference sequence). This chain's CDR3 is CASSAIDSYEQYF. Written as DNA, the CDR3 is TGCGCCAGCAGCGCCATTGACTCCTACGAGCAGTACTTC.

This chain joins TRBV2 and TRBJ2-1; D is unresolved. The germline CDR1 and CDR2 sequences are SNHLY and FYNNEI. Trimming stripped 5 bases from V and 10 bases from J, with 9 bases between. The CDR3 spans 11 residues. CDR3 in DNA: TGTGCCAGCAGTTATTTCGGGGAGCAGTTCTTC. Translating it yields CASSYFGEQFF.

The chain combines TRBV7-6 with TRBJ1-3; D not certain. Germline V lookup: CDR1 SGHVS, CDR2 FNYEAQ. Between the trimmed V and J ends, which lost 5 bases and 2 bases, there was a span of 7 bases. The CDR3 length is 13 residues. The CDR3 is CASSVTPGNTIYF. The CDR3 nucleotides read TGTGCCAGCAGCGTCACACCTGGAAACACCATATATTTT.

This clone was recorded only once. The chain joins TRBV19 to TRBJ2-7; D assignment may be TRBD1 or TRBD2 (5 bases each). The length of the CDR3 is 15 residues. Trimming cost V 8 bases and J 3 bases, with 20 bases left between them. Germline V gene data show CDR1 as LNHDA and CDR2 as SQIVND (reference sequence). CDR3 protein: CASSSPGALHYEQYF. The DNA of the CDR3 is TGTGCCAGTTCTTCGCCCGGGGCCCTTCACTACGAGCAGTACTTC.

The chain uses TRBV29-1 and TRBJ2-5; possibly TRBD2 for D (5 bases). In germline, CDR1 is SQVTM, CDR2 ANQGSEA. This CDR3 comprises 13 residues. V lost 0 bases to trimming and J lost 5 bases, with 10 bases between them. Here the CDR3 reads CSVEERGRETQYF. CDR3 coding DNA: TGCAGCGTTGAAGAAAGAGGGCGGGAGACCCAGTACTTC. The full variable domain, rest sourced from reference TRBV29-1 and TRBJ2-5, is SAVISQKPSRDICQRGTSLTIQCQVDSQVTMMFWYRQQPGQSLTLIATANQGSEATYESGFVIDKFPISRPNLTFSTLTVSNMSPEDSSIYLCSVEERGRETQYFGPGTRLLVL.